What follows are 5 T cell receptor beta chains derived from one specimen sequenced in a study of PD-L1 blockade in urothelial cancer. Time point: pretreatment peripheral blood. TCRdb keeps only in-frame clones here, not all; method: immunoSEQ multiplex PCR. The data hold about 51,000 clones, with 86% observed a single time. Sample: PBMCs, taken around atezolizumab (anti-PD-L1) treatment. The receptors shown here come from a man between 60 and 75 years old with urothelial cancer.

The V and J genes are TRBV4-1 and TRBJ2-7; 10 bases agree with TRBD2. CDR1 is MGHRA, CDR2 YSYEKL, per germline. The trim removed 4 bases at V and 3 bases at J, leaving 6 bases unmatched. CDR3 length: 15 residues. CDR3 residues: CASSLGASGSYEQYF. The DNA for the CDR3 is TGCGCCAGCAGCCTGGGTGCTAGCGGGAGCTACGAGCAGTACTTC.

The CDR3 DNA reads as TGTGCCAGCAGCGCACTCATCAGGGTCATTGAAGAAAAACTGTTTTTT. This translates into CASSALIRVIEEKLFF. The chain employs TRBV7-9 and TRBJ1-4; D might be TRBD1 (5 bases). The CDR3 has 16 amino acids. CDR1 and CDR2 (germline): SEHNR, FQNEAQ (reference sequence). V lost 5 bases to trimming and J lost 8 bases, with 21 bases between them.

The table lists this clone with a few counts. The chain links TRBV5-1 to TRBJ2-3, with TRBD2 matching over 7 bases. The CDR3 sequence is 16 residues long. CDR1 is SGHRS and CDR2 is YFSETQ in the germline V gene. V trimming: 4 bases; J trimming: 2 bases; junction bases outside the gene matches: 10. In DNA form, the CDR3 reads TGCGCCAGCAGCATCCTTGGGGGGGGAATCACAGATACGCAGTATTTT. Translating it yields CASSILGGGITDTQYF.

CDR3: CASRPDSSSGNTIYF. CDR3 DNA: TGTGCCAGCAGACCGGACAGTAGCTCTGGAAACACCATATATTTT. The chain combines TRBV2 with TRBJ1-3; D might be TRBD1 (6 bases). CDR3 length: 15 residues. Germline V lookup: CDR1 SNHLY, CDR2 FYNNEI. Deletions cut 6 bases from V and 0 bases from J, with 12 bases between.

This clone has just a few counts. The chain couples TRBV25-1 to TRBJ1-1; 10 nucleotides agree with TRBD1. This CDR3 region has 16 residues. The germline V gene encodes CDR1 MGHDK and CDR2 SYGVNS. Losses at the gene ends were 0 bases for V and 4 bases for J; bases not matched to a gene: 5. This CDR3 is CASSEYTGQGFTEAFF. As DNA, the CDR3 is TGTGCCAGCAGTGAATATACGGGACAGGGGTTCACTGAAGCTTTCTTT.